One and the same sample provided the 3 T cell receptor beta chains below, sequenced in a study of OX40 agonist ivuxolimab in advanced cancers. Some clones are missing from TCRdb's copy, which holds only in-frame ones; the method was immunoSEQ multiplex PCR. Counted here are approximately 100,000 clones, roughly 94% occurring once; the ten biggest clones make up around 0.54%. The source material was CD4+ or CD8+ T cells sorted from blood, sampled in a trial of the OX40 agonist ivuxolimab. Source of these receptors: an adult with an advanced solid tumor such as melanoma, head and neck, liver or kidney cancer.

The chain links TRBV18 to TRBJ2-5; possibly TRBD1 for D (6 bases). Between the trimmed V and J ends, which lost 3 bases and 0 bases, there was a span of 11 bases. There are 15 residues in the CDR3. The germline gives CDR1 KGHSH, CDR2 LQKENI. The CDR3 region is CASSPGTIHQETQYF. Here the CDR3 DNA reads TGTGCCAGCTCACCGGGGACAATCCACCAAGAGACCCAGTACTTC. Filled out from reference TRBV18 and TRBJ2-5, the complete variable domain reads NAGVMQNPRHLVRRRGQEARLRCSPMKGHSHVYWYRQLPEEGLKFMVYLQKENIIDESGMPKERFSAEFPKEGPSILRIQQVVRGDSAAYFCASSPGTIHQETQYFGPGTRLLVL.

The chain links TRBV12-5 to TRBJ2-7; 9 bases are a match to TRBD1. The ends lost 3 bases at V and 3 bases at J; junction bases unmatched: 15. Germline V gene sequence: CDR1 LGHNT, CDR2 FRNRAP. The CDR3 has 18 amino acids. The DNA for the CDR3 is TGTGCTAGTGGTTTACCCCCCCCCTCACAGGGGGCGATCTACGAGCAGTACTTC. Its protein is CASGLPPPSQGAIYEQYF. Based on the CDR3 plus reference TRBV12-5 and TRBJ2-7, the full variable domain is DARVTQTPRHKVTEMGQEVTMRCQPILGHNTVFWYRQTMMQGLELLAYFRNRAPLDDSGMPKDRFSAEMPDATLATLKIQPSEPRDSAVYFCASGLPPPSQGAIYEQYFGPGTRLTVT.

The V gene is TRBV7-3, the J gene TRBJ2-3; 13 bases map to TRBD2. In germline, CDR1 is SGHTA, CDR2 FQGTGA. The junction had 6 bases not matched to a gene; V was cut back by 5 bases and J by 1 base. The length of the CDR3 is 17 residues. This CDR3 is CASSPHGTSGGTDTQYF. The CDR3 coding sequence is TGTGCCAGCAGCCCACACGGGACTAGCGGGGGCACAGATACGCAGTATTTT. The complete variable domain, with remaining parts taken from reference TRBV7-3 and TRBJ2-3, reads GAGVSQTPSNKVTEKGKYVELRCDPISGHTALYWYRQSLGQGPEFLIYFQGTGAADDSGLPNDRFFAVRPEGSVSTLKIQRTERGDSAVYLCASSPHGTSGGTDTQYFGPGTRLTVL.